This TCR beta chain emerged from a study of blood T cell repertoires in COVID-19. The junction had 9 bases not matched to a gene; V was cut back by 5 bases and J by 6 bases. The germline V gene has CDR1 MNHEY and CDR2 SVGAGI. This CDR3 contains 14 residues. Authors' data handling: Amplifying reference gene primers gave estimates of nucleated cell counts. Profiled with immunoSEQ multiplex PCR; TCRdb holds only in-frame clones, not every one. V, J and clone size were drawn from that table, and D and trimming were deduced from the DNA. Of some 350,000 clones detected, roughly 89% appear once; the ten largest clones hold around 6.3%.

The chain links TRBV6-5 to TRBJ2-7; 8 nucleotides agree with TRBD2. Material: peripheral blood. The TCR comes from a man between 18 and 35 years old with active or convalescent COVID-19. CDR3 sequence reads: CASSRASGSTEQYF. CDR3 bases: TGTGCCAGCAGTAGGGCGAGCGGGAGCACCGAGCAGTACTTC.